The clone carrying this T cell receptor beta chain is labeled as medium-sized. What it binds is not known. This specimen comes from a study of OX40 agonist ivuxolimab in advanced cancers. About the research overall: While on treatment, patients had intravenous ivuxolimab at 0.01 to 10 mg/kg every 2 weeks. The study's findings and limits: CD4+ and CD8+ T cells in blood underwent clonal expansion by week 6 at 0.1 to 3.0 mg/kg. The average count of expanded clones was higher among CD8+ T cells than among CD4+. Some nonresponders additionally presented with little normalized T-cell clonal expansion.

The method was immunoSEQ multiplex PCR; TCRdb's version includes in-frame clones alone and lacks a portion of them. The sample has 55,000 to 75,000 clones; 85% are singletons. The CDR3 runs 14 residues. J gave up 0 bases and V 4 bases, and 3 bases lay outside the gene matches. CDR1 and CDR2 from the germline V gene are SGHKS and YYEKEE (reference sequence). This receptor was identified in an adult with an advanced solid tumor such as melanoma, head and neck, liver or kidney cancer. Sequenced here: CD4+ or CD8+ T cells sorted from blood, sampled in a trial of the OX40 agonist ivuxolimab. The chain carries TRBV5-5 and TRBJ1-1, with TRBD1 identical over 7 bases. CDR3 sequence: CASSLRGMNTEAFF. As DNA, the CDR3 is TGTGCCAGCAGCCTCAGGGGGATGAACACTGAAGCTTTCTTT.